The entry that follows covers one TCR beta chain sequence. The data originate from a study of blood T cell repertoires in COVID-19. In the original analysis: Reference gene primer amplification gave nucleated cell count estimates. The data were produced by immunoSEQ multiplex PCR, yet TCRdb's version contains in-frame clones alone and is incomplete. The V and J calls and clone size were taken over from that table, and D and trimming were inferred from the DNA. This repertoire shows approximately 120,000 clones, around 76% found once; its top ten account for 4.5% to 6%. The Seattle patients, enrolled during active infection, were followed longitudinally. V was trimmed by 6 bases and J by 4 bases, leaving 10 bases between them. CDR1 is MDHEN, CDR2 SYDVKM, per germline. The CDR3 covers 13 residues.

This TCR was recovered from an older man with COVID-19, enrolled during active disease. The V gene is TRBV28, the J gene TRBJ1-3, with D hard to call. The sample consisted of peripheral blood. The CDR3 nucleotides read TGTGCCAGCAGCAAGGGAGGAGGAAACACCATATATTTT. Translating gives CASSKGGGNTIYF.